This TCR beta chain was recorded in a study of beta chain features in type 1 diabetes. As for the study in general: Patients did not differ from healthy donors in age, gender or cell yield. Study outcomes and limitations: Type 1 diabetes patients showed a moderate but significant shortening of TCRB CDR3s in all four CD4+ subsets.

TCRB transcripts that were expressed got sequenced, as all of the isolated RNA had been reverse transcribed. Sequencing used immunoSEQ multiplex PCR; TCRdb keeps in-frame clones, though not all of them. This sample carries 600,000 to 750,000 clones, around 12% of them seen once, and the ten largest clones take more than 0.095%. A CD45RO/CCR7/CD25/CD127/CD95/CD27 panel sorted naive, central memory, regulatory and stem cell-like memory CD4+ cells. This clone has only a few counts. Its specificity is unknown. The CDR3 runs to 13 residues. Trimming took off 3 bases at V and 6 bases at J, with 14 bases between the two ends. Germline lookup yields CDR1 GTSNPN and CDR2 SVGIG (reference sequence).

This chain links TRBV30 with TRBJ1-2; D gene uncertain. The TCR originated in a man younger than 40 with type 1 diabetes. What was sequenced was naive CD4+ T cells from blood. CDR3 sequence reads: CAWRGRGSDGYTF. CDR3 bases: TGTGCCTGGAGGGGTAGAGGGTCTGATGGCTACACCTTC. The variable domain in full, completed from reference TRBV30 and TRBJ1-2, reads SQTIHQWPATLVQPVGSPLSLECTVEGTSNPNLYWYRQAAGRGLQLLFYSVGIGQISSEVPQNLSASRPQDRQFILSSKKLLLSDSGFYLCAWRGRGSDGYTFGSGTRLTVV.